One sample yielded the 18 T cell receptor beta chains listed below, sequenced in a study of blood T cell repertoires in COVID-19. Assay: immunoSEQ multiplex PCR; the TCRdb copy retains only in-frame clones and omits some. Altogether hundreds of thousands of clones are present, around 85% being singletons, with the ten largest covering 3.6%. Sample: peripheral blood. These TCRs come from a woman aged 18-29 years with acute or convalescent COVID-19.

This clone was seen once. V is TRBV6-2 or TRBV6-3 and J is TRBJ2-5; D gene uncertain. Trimming took off 0 bases at V and 1 base at J, with 6 bases between the two ends. Germline lookup yields CDR1 MNHEY and CDR2 SVGEGT. This CDR3 has 14 amino acids. CDR3 residues: CASSYSNIQETQYF. The DNA of the CDR3 is TGTGCCAGCAGTTACTCTAACATCCAAGAGACCCAGTACTTC.

V gene TRBV29-1 combines with J gene TRBJ1-3, with D unclear. Trimming took off 0 bases at V and 3 bases at J, with 12 bases between the two ends. CDR3 length equals 15 residues. CDR1 and CDR2 (germline): SQVTM, ANQGSEA. The CDR3 DNA follows: TGCAGCGTTGAAGATCCCACCAGGCATGGAAACACCATATATTTT. Its protein product is CSVEDPTRHGNTIYF. The full variable domain, completed using reference TRBV29-1 and TRBJ1-3, is SAVISQKPSRDICQRGTSLTIQCQVDSQVTMMFWYRQQPGQSLTLIATANQGSEATYESGFVIDKFPISRPNLTFSTLTVSNMSPEDSSIYLCSVEDPTRHGNTIYFGEGSWLTVV.

The V call is TRBV5-1, the J call TRBJ1-3, with D unresolved. V lost 0 bases to trimming and J lost 2 bases, with 15 bases between them. Looked up from germline, CDR1 is SGHRS and CDR2 is YFSETQ. This CDR3 contains 17 residues. CDR3 sequence (DNA): TGCGCCAGCAGCTTGGAAACTTTCCTCATGCCTGGAAACACCATATATTTT. Translation: CASSLETFLMPGNTIYF.

The CDR3 DNA sequence: TGCAGCGTCGAAACTAGCGGGAGTTTGTACTTC. This gives the protein CSVETSGSLYF. V usage is TRBV29-1 and J usage is TRBJ2-7, with 11 bases that match TRBD2. The length of the CDR3 is 11 residues. With 6 bases clipped from V and 12 bases from J, the junction kept 7 bases outside the gene matches. Germline-derived CDR1 and CDR2 are SQVTM and ANQGSEA.

The V gene is TRBV27, the J gene TRBJ1-6; D not certain. The CDR3 contains 14 residues. Germline loops: CDR1 MNHEY, CDR2 SMNVEV (reference sequence). V was cut by 7 bases and J by 5 bases, with 12 bases left in between. CDR3 in amino acids: CASTEGVDNSPLHF. The CDR3 region has the DNA TGTGCCAGCACCGAGGGAGTGGATAATTCACCCCTCCACTTT.

The chain joins TRBV29-1 to TRBJ2-2; 8 bases line up with TRBD2. Germline trimming cut 2 bases from V and 5 bases from J; bases unmatched to any gene: 13. This CDR3 has 17 residues. Per germline, CDR1 SQVTM and CDR2 ANQGSEA. CDR3: CSVERSSGAKGTGELFF. DNA of the CDR3: TGCAGCGTTGAACGGAGTAGCGGGGCCAAAGGGACCGGGGAGCTGTTTTTT.

This clone was seen a single time. This rearrangement joins TRBV7-3 to TRBJ2-5; TRBD2 agrees at 9 bases. CDR3 length equals 15 residues. CDR1 is SGHTA and CDR2 is FQGTGA in the germline V gene. The V segment lost 5 bases and the J segment 3 bases; nucleotides outside the gene matches: 7. This chain's CDR3 is CASSQIAGVKETQYF. The CDR3 DNA reads TGTGCCAGCAGCCAAATAGCGGGAGTGAAAGAGACCCAGTACTTC. The full variable domain, with the rest looked up from reference TRBV7-3 and TRBJ2-5, is GAGVSQTPSNKVTEKGKYVELRCDPISGHTALYWYRQSLGQGPEFLIYFQGTGAADDSGLPNDRFFAVRPEGSVSTLKIQRTERGDSAVYLCASSQIAGVKETQYFGPGTRLLVL.

In its sample, this clone was seen once. This rearrangement joins TRBV5-8 to TRBJ1-6; no definite D call. The CDR3 contains 15 residues. The V end lost 3 bases, the J end lost 0 bases, and 7 bases lay between the germline ends. CDR1 and CDR2 from the germline V gene are SGHTS and YDEGEE. The CDR3, as DNA: TGTGCCAGCAGCTATGGCGGCTCCTATAATTCACCCCTCCACTTT. Translating gives CASSYGGSYNSPLHF.

This clone is a singleton in its sample. V gene TRBV24-1 combines with J gene TRBJ2-3; possible D gene TRBD1, 5 bases. Trimming pared 4 bases from V and 6 bases from J, leaving 10 bases between. Germline V gene sequence: CDR1 KGHDR, CDR2 SFDVKD. This CDR3 comprises 13 residues. CDR3 sequence reads: CATSDRVGDTQYF. The CDR3 DNA reads as TGTGCCACCAGTGACAGGGTGGGTGATACGCAGTATTTT.

This clone has just a few counts. This rearrangement joins TRBV5-1 to TRBJ2-2; 7 nucleotides line up with TRBD2. Trimming cost V 3 bases and J 6 bases; bases outside gene matches: 8. CDR1 and CDR2 from the germline V gene are SGHRS and YFSETQ. The CDR3 loop spans 15 amino acids. The CDR3 loop reads CASSWSGEGAGELFF. In DNA form, the CDR3 reads TGCGCCAGCAGCTGGAGCGGGGAGGGTGCCGGGGAGCTGTTTTTT.

The rearrangement uses TRBV7-9 and TRBJ2-5; tentatively, D is TRBD1 (6 bases). In germline, CDR1 is SEHNR, CDR2 FQNEAQ (reference sequence). V was clipped by 5 bases and J by 5 bases, with 21 bases between them. The CDR3 extends over 16 amino acids. The chain's CDR3 is CASSLALTGARETQYF. CDR3 sequence (DNA): TGTGCCAGCAGCCTTGCTTTGACAGGTGCGAGGGAGACCCAGTACTTC.

This clone has a single count. The V and J genes are TRBV2 and TRBJ2-4; TRBD2 agrees at 13 bases. The CDR3 runs to 18 residues. Germline V gene data show CDR1 as SNHLY and CDR2 as FYNNEI. V gave up 5 bases and J gave up 3 bases; unmatched junction bases: 10. The CDR3 region has the DNA TGTGCCAGCAGTCCTCTGGAACTAGCGGGAGGGAGCAAAAACATTCAGTACTTC. This gives the protein CASSPLELAGGSKNIQYF.

The chain recombines TRBV19 with TRBJ2-3; TRBD1 agrees at 7 bases. Trimming removed 6 bases from V and 0 bases from J; junction bases left unmatched: 3. The CDR3 contains 14 residues. CDR1 LNHDA and CDR2 SQIVND come from the germline V gene (reference sequence). The CDR3 sequence: CASSPGQSTDTQYF. CDR3 coding DNA: TGTGCCAGTAGCCCGGGACAGAGCACAGATACGCAGTATTTT.

The J gene is TRBJ1-2, the V gene TRBV10-1; D gene ambiguous. The CDR3 consists of 14 residues. Germline V lookup: CDR1 WNHNN, CDR2 SYGVQD (reference sequence). Trimming removed 6 bases from V and 1 base from J, with 12 bases in between. The CDR3 coding sequence is TGCGCCAGCAGACGAACGGGGATTAACTATGGCTACACCTTC. Protein: CASRRTGINYGYTF.

The chain employs TRBV7-9 and TRBJ1-1; 10 nucleotides align to TRBD1. V shed 4 bases, J shed 7 bases, and the junction held 6 bases outside the gene matches. Germline-derived CDR1 and CDR2 are SEHNR and FQNEAQ (reference sequence). CDR3 length: 14 residues. The CDR3 region is CASSSTGGGGEAFF. The DNA for the CDR3 is TGTGCCAGCAGCTCGACAGGGGGCGGTGGTGAAGCTTTCTTT.

This sequence joins TRBV19 and TRBJ1-2; D ambiguous. Germline loops: CDR1 LNHDA, CDR2 SQIVND (reference sequence). The CDR3 has 13 residues. V shed 0 bases and J shed 8 bases, with 10 bases lying between them. The CDR3 sequence is CASSIDIGEGYTF. The CDR3 coding sequence is TGTGCCAGTAGTATAGATATTGGAGAGGGCTACACCTTC.

This chain's CDR3 is CATSVGGSDTQYF. DNA for the CDR3: TGTGCCACCAGTGTCGGGGGGTCAGATACGCAGTATTTT. The chain combines TRBV24-1 with TRBJ2-3, with TRBD2 identical over 7 bases. This CDR3 comprises 13 residues. From germline, CDR1 is KGHDR and CDR2 SFDVKD. Trimming cost V 5 bases and J 4 bases; bases outside gene matches: 2.

The chain joins TRBV25-1 to TRBJ2-7; TRBD1 matches at 7 bases. The CDR3 runs 15 residues. Germline V gene sequence: CDR1 MGHDK, CDR2 SYGVNS. V shed 8 bases and J 0 bases; nucleotides not matched to a gene: 10. The CDR3 DNA sequence: TGTGCCAGCCGCCCACAGGGGTCTAGCTCCTACGAGCAGTACTTC. This translates into CASRPQGSSSYEQYF.